Sequencing of this T cell receptor beta chain was carried out in a study of regulatory T cells in long-lasting Graves disease. In the study overall: For under 3 months, newly diagnosed Graves' patients had been taking antithyroid drugs.

After removal of 3 bases from V and 4 bases from J, the junction contained 9 bases not matched to a gene. This CDR3 spans 16 amino acids. Germline V lookup: CDR1 SGHAT, CDR2 FQNNGV. This clonotype was seen ten or more times. Its antigen is not known. The time point is: newly diagnosed GD, antithyroid drugs for less than 3 months. The TCR library was made from RNA extracted from PBMCs. Findings of the study overall: TCR diversity was lower in persistent Graves' patients than in newly diagnosed ones. More public clonotypes were shared by persistent patients (2,741) than by new patients (roughly 930).

iRepertoire HTBI primers and Arm-PCR of CDR3 regions built TCR beta libraries. MiXCR was run by TCRdb on the multiplex PCR reads, yielding one entry per CDR3 protein. The table includes about 530,000 distinct CDR3 sequences, approximately 16% detected once. The same sample was also studied in work on T cells in Graves' hyperthyroidism and ophthalmopathy. That work states: TCR CDR3 underwent first-round RT-PCR with the HTBI primer set.

The chain recombines TRBV11-2 with TRBJ1-1; 9 bases map to TRBD1. The specimen comprised peripheral blood mononuclear cells (PBMCs), sampled at new diagnosis, from a patient treated with antithyroid drugs. This TCR derives from a woman aged 40 to 65 with Graves disease. CDR3 residues: CASSLRGTGLSTEAFF. The CDR3 region has the DNA TGTGCCAGCAGCTTGAGGGGGACAGGGTTGAGCACTGAAGCTTTCTTT. Drawing the rest from reference TRBV11-2 and TRBJ1-1, the complete variable domain is EAGVAQSPRYKIIEKRQSVAFWCNPISGHATLYWYQQILGQGPKLLIQFQNNGVVDDSQLPKDRFSAERLKGVDSTLKIQPAKLEDSAVYLCASSLRGTGLSTEAFFGQGTRLTVV.